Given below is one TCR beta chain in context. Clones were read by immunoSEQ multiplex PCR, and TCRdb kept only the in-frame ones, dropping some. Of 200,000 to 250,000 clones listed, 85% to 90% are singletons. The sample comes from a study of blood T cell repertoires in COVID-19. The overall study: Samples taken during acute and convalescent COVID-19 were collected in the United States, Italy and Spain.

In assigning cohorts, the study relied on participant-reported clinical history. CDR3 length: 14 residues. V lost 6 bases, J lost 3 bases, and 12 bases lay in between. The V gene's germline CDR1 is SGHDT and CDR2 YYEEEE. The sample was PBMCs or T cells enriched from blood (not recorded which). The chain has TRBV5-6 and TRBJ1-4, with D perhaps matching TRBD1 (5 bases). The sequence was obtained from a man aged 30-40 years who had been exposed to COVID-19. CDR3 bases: TGTGCCAGCACCCAGGGATCACCTAATGAAAAACTGTTTTTT. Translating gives CASTQGSPNEKLFF.